This T cell receptor beta chain originates from a study of STAT3 mutations in large granular lymphocyte leukemia. As for the study in general: Over half of T-LGLL patients had one or more immunosuppressive regimens. General study points: At least one immunodominant TCR beta clonotype appeared in every T-cell large granular lymphocyte leukemia patient. After therapy, about 35% of the 18 patients switched clonotypes, all new clones STAT3 wild type.

Average productive template count per sample was around 40,000. Clones were sequenced by immunoSEQ multiplex PCR, and TCRdb holds only the in-frame ones, with some missing. The sample consists of under 9,500 clones, roughly 90% of them appearing once. Comments on this clone: The antigen is not known.

The V segment lost 1 base and the J segment 5 bases; nucleotides outside the gene matches: 9. The germline CDR1 and CDR2 sequences are SGHRS and YFSETQ. The CDR3 runs 16 residues. V usage is TRBV5-1 and J usage is TRBJ2-5; 9 bases map to TRBD2. The sequence was obtained from a man aged 80 or over with T-cell large granular lymphocyte leukemia. Some clones in this sample may be carry-over from other donors' samples. What was sequenced was peripheral blood mononuclear cells. CDR3 DNA sequence: TGCGCCAGCAGCTTGAGCAGCGGGGGGCTTCGGGAGACCCAGTACTTC. It specifies CASSLSSGGLRETQYF.